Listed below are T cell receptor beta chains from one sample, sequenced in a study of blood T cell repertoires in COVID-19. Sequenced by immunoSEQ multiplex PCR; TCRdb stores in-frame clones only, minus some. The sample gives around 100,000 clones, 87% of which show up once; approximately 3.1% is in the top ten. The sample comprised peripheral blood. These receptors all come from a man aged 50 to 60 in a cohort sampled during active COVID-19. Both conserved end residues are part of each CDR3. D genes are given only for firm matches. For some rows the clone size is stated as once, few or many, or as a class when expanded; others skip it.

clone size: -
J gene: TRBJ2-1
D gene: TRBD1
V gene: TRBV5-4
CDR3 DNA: TGTGCCAGCACTTTGACAGGGAAGGACAATGAGCAGTTCTTC
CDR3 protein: CASTLTGKDNEQFF

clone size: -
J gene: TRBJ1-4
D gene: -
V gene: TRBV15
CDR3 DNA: TGTGCCGCATCTACAGGTTTAACAGAAAAACTGTTTTTT
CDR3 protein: CAASTGLTEKLFF

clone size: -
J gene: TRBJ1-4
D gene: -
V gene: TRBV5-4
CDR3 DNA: TGTGCCAGCAGCTTGGCGTTAGATAATGAAAAACTGTTTTTT
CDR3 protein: CASSLALDNEKLFF

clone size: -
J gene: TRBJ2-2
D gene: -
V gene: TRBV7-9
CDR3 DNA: TGTGCCAGCAGCTCCGTCGGGGACACCGGGGAGCTGTTTTTT
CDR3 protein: CASSSVGDTGELFF

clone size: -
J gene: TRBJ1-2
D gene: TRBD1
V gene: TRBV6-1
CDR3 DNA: TGTGCCAGCAGTGAAGGACAGGGGAAAAGCTATGGCTACACCTTC
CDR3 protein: CASSEGQGKSYGYTF

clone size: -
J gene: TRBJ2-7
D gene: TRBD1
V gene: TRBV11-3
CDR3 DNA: TGTGCCAGCAGCTTAGCAATAGGGACAGGGGAGGACGAGCAGTACTTC
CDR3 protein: CASSLAIGTGEDEQYF

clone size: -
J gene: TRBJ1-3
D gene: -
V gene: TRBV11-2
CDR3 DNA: TGTGCCAGCAGTCCCGAAAGGGGGTCTGGAAACACCATATATTTT
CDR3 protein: CASSPERGSGNTIYF

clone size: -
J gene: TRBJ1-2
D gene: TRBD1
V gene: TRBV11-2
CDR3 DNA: TGTGCCAGCAGCTTGACAGGGGGTAACTATGGCTACACCTTC
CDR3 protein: CASSLTGGNYGYTF

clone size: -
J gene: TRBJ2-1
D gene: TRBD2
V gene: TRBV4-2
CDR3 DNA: TGTGCCAGCAGCGGGGGTAGCGGGGGGCCTCACAATGAGCAGTTCTTC
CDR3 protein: CASSGGSGGPHNEQFF

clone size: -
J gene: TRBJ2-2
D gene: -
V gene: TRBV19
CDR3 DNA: TGTGCCAGTAGTATCGCAGCGAACACCGGGGAGCTGTTTTTT
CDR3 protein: CASSIAANTGELFF

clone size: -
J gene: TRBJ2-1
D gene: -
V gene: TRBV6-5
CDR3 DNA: TGTGCCAGCAGTCCGAGTTCGTACAATGAGCAGTTCTTC
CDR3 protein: CASSPSSYNEQFF

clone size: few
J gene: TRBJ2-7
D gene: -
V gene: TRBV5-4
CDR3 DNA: TGTGCCAGCAGCGAGGCCGTCTCCTACGAGCAGTACTTC
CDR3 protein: CASSEAVSYEQYF

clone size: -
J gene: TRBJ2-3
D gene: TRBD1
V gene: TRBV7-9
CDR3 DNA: TGTGCCAGCAGCTTCCCCCCGAGGGGGCGCGCAGATACGCAGTATTTT
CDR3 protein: CASSFPPRGRADTQYF

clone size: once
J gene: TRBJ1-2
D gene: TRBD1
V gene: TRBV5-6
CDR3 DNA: TGTGCCAGCAGCATAAACCGGGACAGGGATGGCTACACCTTC
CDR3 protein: CASSINRDRDGYTF

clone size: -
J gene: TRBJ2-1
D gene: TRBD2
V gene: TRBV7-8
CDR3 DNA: TGTGCCAGCAGCTATAGCGGGGAGATCTACAATGAGCAGTTCTTC
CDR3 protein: CASSYSGEIYNEQFF

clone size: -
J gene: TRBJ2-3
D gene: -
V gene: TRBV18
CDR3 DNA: TGTGCCAGCTCACCGGTTGGGGAGGATACGCAGTATTTT
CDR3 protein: CASSPVGEDTQYF

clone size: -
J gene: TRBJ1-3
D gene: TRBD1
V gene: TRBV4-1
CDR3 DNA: TGCGCCAGCAGCCAAGATGCGGGGACAGGAGCTGGAAACACCATATATTTT
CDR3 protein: CASSQDAGTGAGNTIYF

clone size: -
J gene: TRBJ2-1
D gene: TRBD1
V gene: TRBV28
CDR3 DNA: TGTGCCAGCAACCCCTCGGGACAGGGAATTACTGAGCAGTTCTTC
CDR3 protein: CASNPSGQGITEQFF

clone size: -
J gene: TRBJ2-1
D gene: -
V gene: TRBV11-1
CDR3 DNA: TGTGCCAGCAGCCAAGGGGAACCAACCTACAATGAGCAGTTCTTC
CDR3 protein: CASSQGEPTYNEQFF

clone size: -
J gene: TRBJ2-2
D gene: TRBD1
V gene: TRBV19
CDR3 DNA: TGTGCCAGTAGTACAAAGGGGGCCTTCACCGGGGAGCTGTTTTTT
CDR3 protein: CASSTKGAFTGELFF

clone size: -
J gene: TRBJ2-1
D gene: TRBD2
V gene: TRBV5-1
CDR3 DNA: TGCGCCAGCAGCTTGCAACTAGCGGGGGGGCCGAATGAGCAGTTCTTC
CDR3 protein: CASSLQLAGGPNEQFF

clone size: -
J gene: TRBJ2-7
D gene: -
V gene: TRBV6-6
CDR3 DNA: TGTGCCAGCAGTTACCTAGGGGTGAACTACGAGCAGTACTTC
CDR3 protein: CASSYLGVNYEQYF

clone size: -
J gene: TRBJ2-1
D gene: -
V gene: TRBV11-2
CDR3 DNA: TGTGCCAGCGCCCCAGAAAGCTCCTACAATGAGCAGTTCTTC
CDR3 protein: CASAPESSYNEQFF

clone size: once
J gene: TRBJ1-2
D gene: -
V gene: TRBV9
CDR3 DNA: TGTGCCAGCAGCGCTACAGTGGAAAACTATGGCTACACCTTC
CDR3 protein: CASSATVENYGYTF

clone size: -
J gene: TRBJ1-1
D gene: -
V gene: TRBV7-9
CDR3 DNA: TGTGCCAGCAGCTTTTTGGACAGTGAAGCTTTCTTT
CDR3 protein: CASSFLDSEAFF

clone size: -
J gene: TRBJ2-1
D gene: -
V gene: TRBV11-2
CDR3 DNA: TGTGCCAGCAGCTTTAGCGCTGAGCAGTTCTTC
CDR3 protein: CASSFSAEQFF

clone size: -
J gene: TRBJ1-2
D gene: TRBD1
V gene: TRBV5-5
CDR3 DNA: TGTGCCAGCAGCCGGGACAGTACTAACTATGGCTACACCTTC
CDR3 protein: CASSRDSTNYGYTF

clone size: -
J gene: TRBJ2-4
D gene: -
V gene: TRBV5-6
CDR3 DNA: TGTGCCAGCAGCTTACGGGGGGCGCGCAACATTCAGTACTTC
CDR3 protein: CASSLRGARNIQYF

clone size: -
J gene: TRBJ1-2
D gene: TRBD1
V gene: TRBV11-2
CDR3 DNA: TGTGCCAGCAGCGGGGGACAGGGGCGGGATTTCTATGGCTACACCTTC
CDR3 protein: CASSGGQGRDFYGYTF

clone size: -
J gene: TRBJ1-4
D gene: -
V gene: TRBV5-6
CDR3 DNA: TGTGCCAGCAGCGCCCCGCAGGGTCGGCAGGAAAAACTGTTTTTT
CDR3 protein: CASSAPQGRQEKLFF

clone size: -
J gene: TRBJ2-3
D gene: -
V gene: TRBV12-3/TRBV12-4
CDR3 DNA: TGTGCCAGCAGCCCCCCTAACACAGATACGCAGTATTTT
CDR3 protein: CASSPPNTDTQYF

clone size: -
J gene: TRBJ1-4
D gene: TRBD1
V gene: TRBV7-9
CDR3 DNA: TGTGCCAGCAGCCCGGGGGACAGGGATAATGAAAAACTGTTTTTT
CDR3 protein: CASSPGDRDNEKLFF

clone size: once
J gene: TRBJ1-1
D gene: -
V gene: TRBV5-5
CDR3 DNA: TGTGCCAGCAGTCCCATTACCTCAGGAGGAGCTTTCTTT
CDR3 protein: CASSPITSGGAFF

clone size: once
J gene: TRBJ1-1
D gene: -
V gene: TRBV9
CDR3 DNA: TGTGCCAGCAGCTACAGGTGGAACACTGAAGCTTTCTTT
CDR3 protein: CASSYRWNTEAFF

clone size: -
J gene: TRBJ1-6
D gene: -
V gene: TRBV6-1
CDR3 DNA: TGTGCCAGCAGTGAGGGGGGATTTAATTCACCCCTCCACTTT
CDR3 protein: CASSEGGFNSPLHF

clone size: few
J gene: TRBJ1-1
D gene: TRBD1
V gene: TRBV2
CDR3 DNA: TGTGCCCAAGGCCGGGACAGTGATGCTTTCTTT
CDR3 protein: CAQGRDSDAFF

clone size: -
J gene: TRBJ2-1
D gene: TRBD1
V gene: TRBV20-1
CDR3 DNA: TGCAGTGCTAGTTCCGGGACAGGGAGGAACAATGAGCAGTTCTTC
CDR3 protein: CSASSGTGRNNEQFF

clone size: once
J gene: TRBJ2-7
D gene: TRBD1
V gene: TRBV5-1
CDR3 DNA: TGCGCCAGCAGCTTGGTACAGGGGGCCTCCTACGAGCAGTACTTC
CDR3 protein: CASSLVQGASYEQYF

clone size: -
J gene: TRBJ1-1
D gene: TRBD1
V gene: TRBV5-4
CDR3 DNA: TGTGCCAGCAGCTTGAGCAGGGGGCGGACTGAAGCTTTCTTT
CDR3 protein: CASSLSRGRTEAFF

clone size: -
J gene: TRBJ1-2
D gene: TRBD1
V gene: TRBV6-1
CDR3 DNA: TGTGCCAGCAGTGACCCAGGGGGCGTGGGCTACACCTTC
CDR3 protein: CASSDPGGVGYTF

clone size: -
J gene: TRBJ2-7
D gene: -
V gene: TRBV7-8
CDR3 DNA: TGTGCCAGCAGCTTAGGGGCAGGGTACGAGCAGTACTTC
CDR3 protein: CASSLGAGYEQYF

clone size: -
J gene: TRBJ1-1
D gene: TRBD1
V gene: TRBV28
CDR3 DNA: TGTGCCAGCAGTCGGACAGGGTATGAAGCTTTCTTT
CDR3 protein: CASSRTGYEAFF

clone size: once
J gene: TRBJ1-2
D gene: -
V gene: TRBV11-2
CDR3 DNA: TGTGCCAGCAGCTTAGTTACAGGTAGCTATGGCTACACCTTC
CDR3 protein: CASSLVTGSYGYTF

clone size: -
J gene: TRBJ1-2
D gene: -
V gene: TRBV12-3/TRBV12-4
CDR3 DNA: TGTGCCAGCAGTGCGACAACTTCCTATGGCTACACCTTC
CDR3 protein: CASSATTSYGYTF

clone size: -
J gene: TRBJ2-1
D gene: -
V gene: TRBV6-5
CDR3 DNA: TGTGCCAGCAGTCAGACTAGGGACAATGAGCAGTTCTTC
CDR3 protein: CASSQTRDNEQFF

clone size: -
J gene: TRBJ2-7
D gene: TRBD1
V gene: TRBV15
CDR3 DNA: TGTGCCACCAGCAGGGAAACAGGGGGACGGGCCTACGAGCAGTACTTC
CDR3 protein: CATSRETGGRAYEQYF

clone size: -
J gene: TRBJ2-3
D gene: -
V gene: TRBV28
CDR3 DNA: TGTGCCAGCAGTTTATGGCGGGCTAGCACAGATACGCAGTATTTT
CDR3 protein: CASSLWRASTDTQYF

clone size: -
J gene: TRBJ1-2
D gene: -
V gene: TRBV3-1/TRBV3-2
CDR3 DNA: TGTGCCAGCAGCCAAGGAGGCAGTTTCGCCTATGGCTACACCTTC
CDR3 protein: CASSQGGSFAYGYTF

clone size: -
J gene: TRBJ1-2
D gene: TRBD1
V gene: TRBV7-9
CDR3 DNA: TGTGCCAGCAGGCGCTCCGGGACAGGGGGCTCTGGCTACACCTTC
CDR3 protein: CASRRSGTGGSGYTF

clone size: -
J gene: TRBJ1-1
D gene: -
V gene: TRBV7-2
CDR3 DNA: TGTGCCAGCAGTGTTACAGGGTCGAACACTGAAGCTTTCTTT
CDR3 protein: CASSVTGSNTEAFF

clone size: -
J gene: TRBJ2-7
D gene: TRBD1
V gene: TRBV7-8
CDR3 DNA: TGTGCCAGCAGCCGGGACAGATACTACGAGCAGTACTTC
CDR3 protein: CASSRDRYYEQYF

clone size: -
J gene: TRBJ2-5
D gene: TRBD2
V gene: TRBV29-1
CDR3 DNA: TGCAGCGTGGGCCCCCCTAGCGGGGGGTTCCAAGAGACCCAGTACTTC
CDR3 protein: CSVGPPSGGFQETQYF